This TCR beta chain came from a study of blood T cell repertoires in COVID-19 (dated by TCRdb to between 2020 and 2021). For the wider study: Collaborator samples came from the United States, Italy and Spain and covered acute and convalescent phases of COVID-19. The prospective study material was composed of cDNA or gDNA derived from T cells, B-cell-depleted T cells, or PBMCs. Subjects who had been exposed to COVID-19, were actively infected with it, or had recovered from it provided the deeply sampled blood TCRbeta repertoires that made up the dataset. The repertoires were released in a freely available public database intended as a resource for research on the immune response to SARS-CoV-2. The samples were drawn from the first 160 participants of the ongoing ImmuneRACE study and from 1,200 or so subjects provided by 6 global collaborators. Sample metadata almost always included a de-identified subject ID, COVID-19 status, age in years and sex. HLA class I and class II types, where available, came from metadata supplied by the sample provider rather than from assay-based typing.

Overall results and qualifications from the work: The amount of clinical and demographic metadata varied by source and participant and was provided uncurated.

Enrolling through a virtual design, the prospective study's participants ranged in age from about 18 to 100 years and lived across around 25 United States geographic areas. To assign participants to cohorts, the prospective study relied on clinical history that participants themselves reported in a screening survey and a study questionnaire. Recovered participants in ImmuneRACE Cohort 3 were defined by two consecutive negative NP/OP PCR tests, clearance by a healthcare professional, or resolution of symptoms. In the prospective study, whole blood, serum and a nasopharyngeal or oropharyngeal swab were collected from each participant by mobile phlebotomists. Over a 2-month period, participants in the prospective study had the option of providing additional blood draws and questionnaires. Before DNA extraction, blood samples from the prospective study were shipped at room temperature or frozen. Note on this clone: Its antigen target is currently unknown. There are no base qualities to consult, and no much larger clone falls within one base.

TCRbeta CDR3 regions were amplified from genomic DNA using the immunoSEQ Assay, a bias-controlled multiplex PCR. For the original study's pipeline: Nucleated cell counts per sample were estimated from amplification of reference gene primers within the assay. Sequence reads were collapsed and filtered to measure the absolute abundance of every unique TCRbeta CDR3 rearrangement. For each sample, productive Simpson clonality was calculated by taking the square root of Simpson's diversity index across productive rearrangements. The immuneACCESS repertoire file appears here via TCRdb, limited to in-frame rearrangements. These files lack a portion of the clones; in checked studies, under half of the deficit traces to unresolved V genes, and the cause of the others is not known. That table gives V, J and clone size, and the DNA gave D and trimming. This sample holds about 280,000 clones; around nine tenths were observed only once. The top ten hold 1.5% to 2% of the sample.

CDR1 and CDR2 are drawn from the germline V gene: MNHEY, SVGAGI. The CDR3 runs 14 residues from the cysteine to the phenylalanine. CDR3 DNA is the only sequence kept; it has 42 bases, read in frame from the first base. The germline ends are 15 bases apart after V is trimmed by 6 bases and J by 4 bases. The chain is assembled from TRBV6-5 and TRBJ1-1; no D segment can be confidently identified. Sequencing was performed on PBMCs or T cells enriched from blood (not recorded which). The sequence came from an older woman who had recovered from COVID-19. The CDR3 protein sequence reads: CASRSRRGGTEAFF. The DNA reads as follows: TGTGCCAGCAGATCCCGGCGGGGTGGCACTGAAGCTTTCTTT.